What follows are 9 T cell receptor beta chains derived from one specimen sequenced in a study of shared clonotypes between healthy human individuals (dated by TCRdb to the early 2020s). Library preparation used the immunoSEQ multiplex PCR assay. TCRdb provides this immuneACCESS table in a form limited to in-frame rearrangements. Some clones are lacking; in checked studies, under half of them reflect an unresolved V gene, and why the rest are absent is not known. Across this sample there are about 980,000 clones, with 60% to 85% seen only once. In total, the top ten clones hold about 1.5% of the sample. The sample consisted of memory CD4+ T cells sorted from blood. This specimen's cell subset or site label, interpreted: CD45RA-negative fraction. The receptors were gathered from a man between 18 and 35 years old in good health.

The chain has TRBV29-1 and TRBJ1-1, with no clear D. CDR1 and CDR2 (germline): SQVTM, ANQGSEA. This CDR3 region has 11 residues. In DNA, the CDR3 is TGCAGGCTTGTTAGGGACACTGAAGCTTTCTTT. It specifies CRLVRDTEAFF.

The CDR3 sequence is CASSYSPGATEAFF. As DNA, the CDR3 is TGTGCCAGCAGTTACTCGCCAGGGGCCACTGAAGCTTTCTTT. This chain joins TRBV6-5 and TRBJ1-1, with D tentatively TRBD1 (6 bases). The CDR3 is 14 amino acids. The V gene's germline CDR1 is MNHEY and CDR2 SVGAGI. Between the trimmed V and J ends, which lost 0 bases and 4 bases, there was a span of 9 bases.

The chain couples TRBV29-1 to TRBJ1-5, with 11 bases lining up with TRBD1. This CDR3 has 16 amino acids. V dropped 5 bases and J dropped 4; count of bases not matched to a gene: 10. Germline-derived CDR1 and CDR2 are SQVTM and ANQGSEA. CDR3 amino acids: CSVLDPRDRGNQPQHF. Here the CDR3 DNA reads TGCAGCGTTCTCGACCCTCGGGACAGGGGGAATCAGCCCCAGCATTTT.

This sequence joins TRBV7-2 and TRBJ2-7; TRBD1 is a possible D gene (5 bases). Looked up from germline, CDR1 is SGHTA and CDR2 is FQGNSA. The CDR3 consists of 14 residues. Trimming removed 5 bases at V and 2 bases at J, with 13 bases between. CDR3 nucleotide sequence: TGTGCCAGCAGCCCGAGACAGTCTACCTACGAGCAGTACTTC. This gives the protein CASSPRQSTYEQYF.

This chain joins TRBV27 and TRBJ2-7; 10 bases fit TRBD2. The V gene end was trimmed by 7 bases and the J gene end by 2 bases; junction bases not matched to a gene: 8. Per germline, CDR1 MNHEY and CDR2 SMNVEV (reference sequence). This CDR3 region has 15 residues. The CDR3 reads CASTRKREGPYEQYF. In nucleotides, the CDR3 is TGTGCCAGCACCCGAAAGCGGGAGGGCCCCTACGAGCAGTACTTC.

CDR3 DNA: TGTGCCAGCAGTCTAACTTTTTCAGGGCCCGAGCAGTACTTC. This translates into CASSLTFSGPEQYF. The genes are TRBV27 and TRBJ2-7; D possibly corresponds to TRBD1 (5 bases). The CDR3 totals 14 residues. Germline values: CDR1 MNHEY, CDR2 SMNVEV (reference sequence). V lost 5 bases and J 6 bases, leaving 17 bases between the germline ends.

The J gene is TRBJ1-2, the V gene TRBV13; no firm D call. V was cut by 6 bases and J by 10 bases, with 15 bases left in between. CDR3 length equals 12 residues. Germline V gene lookup returns CDR1 PRHDT and CDR2 FYEKMQ (reference sequence). CDR3 region: CASSSNRRTYTF. CDR3 nucleotide sequence: TGTGCCAGCAGTTCCAACCGGAGGACCTACACCTTC.

The chain links TRBV11-2 to TRBJ2-1; tentative D call: TRBD2 (5 bases). The CDR3 is made up of 15 amino acids. Per the germline V gene, CDR1 is SGHAT and CDR2 is FQNNGV. The V end was cut by 2 bases, the J end by 9 bases, with 17 bases between. CDR3 amino acids: CASSLIGGSEGEQFF. CDR3 nucleotide sequence: TGTGCCAGCAGCTTAATCGGTGGGAGCGAGGGTGAGCAGTTCTTC.

The chain employs TRBV4-1 and TRBJ2-2; D tentatively reads TRBD1 or TRBD2 (6 bases each). Trimming stripped 4 bases from V and 4 bases from J, with 13 bases between. The germline V gene has CDR1 MGHRA and CDR2 YSYEKL. The CDR3 sequence is 15 residues long. CDR3 bases: TGCGCCAGCAGCCTGAGTGAGGGGGGCACCGGGGAGCTGTTTTTT. It yields the protein CASSLSEGGTGELFF.